This T cell receptor beta chain was profiled in a study of OX40 agonist ivuxolimab in advanced cancers. Sequenced by immunoSEQ multiplex PCR; TCRdb stores in-frame clones only, minus some. Counted here are tens of thousands of clones, about 88% occurring once; the ten biggest clones make up around 1.2%. Germline lookup yields CDR1 SGHAT and CDR2 FQNNGV. This CDR3 has 14 amino acids. Trimming at V came to 5 bases and at J to 3 bases, leaving 6 bases not matched to a gene. The receptor comes from an adult with an advanced solid tumor such as melanoma, head and neck, liver or kidney cancer. The rearrangement joins TRBV11-2 to TRBJ1-2, with 7 positions matching TRBD1. Sequences were derived from CD4+ or CD8+ T cells sorted from blood, sampled in a trial of the OX40 agonist ivuxolimab. The CDR3 loop is CASSKDRVYYGYTF. Written as DNA, the CDR3 is TGTGCCAGCAGCAAAGACAGGGTGTACTATGGCTACACCTTC.